The source of this TCR beta chain is a study of CD8+ T cells in alopecia areata (dated by TCRdb to the late 2010s). A note on the overall study: Skin from C3H/HeJ donors aged 6-12 months with spontaneous alopecia was grafted onto female C3H/HeJ recipients aged 7-10 weeks. Scalp clonality was compared among normal scalp (n=4), patchy alopecia areata scalp (n=8), and alopecia totalis/universalis scalp (n=8). RNA came from the PAXgene miRNA kit for fixed scalp, the miRNeasy kit for PBMCs, and the RNeasy kit for mouse skin. In both human patients and the C3H/HeJ mouse model, the study applied high-throughput TCRbeta sequencing to look at T cell clonal expansion in alopecia areata. In humans, TCRbeta sequencing was performed on scalp tissue and on sorted CD4+ and CD8+ peripheral blood T cells from healthy controls and from patients with patchy or totalis/universalis alopecia areata. Amplification of TCRbeta CDR3 regions was done by immunoSEQ multiplex PCR using 35 Vbeta forward primers and 13 Jbeta reverse primers.

As encoded in the germline V gene, CDR1 is NSHNY while CDR2 is SYGAGN. Inclusive of the bounding cysteine and phenylalanine, the CDR3 is 13 residues long. Part of the CDR3 DNA is given, 27 bases translated from base 1. V and J are truncated by 0 bases and 4 bases respectively, leaving an intervening sequence of 5 bases. Libraries were constructed by the immunoSEQ multiplex PCR assay. For TCR sequencing, RNA was extracted from every sample and reverse transcribed into cDNA to serve as template. SuperScript III was used for first-strand cDNA synthesis, primed with a 2:1 mix of oligo-dT and random hexamers. A synthetic immune receptor repertoire was used to assess amplification bias, and residual bias was removed computationally. Libraries were sequenced on Illumina HiSeq with 60 bp reads covering the CDR3, read from J toward V. The source study handled its data this way. After raw reads were preprocessed to remove errors, the CDR3 was defined following IMGT conventions as running from the conserved cysteine to phenylalanine. Clonality was computed as 1 minus the Shannon entropy, with the entropy normalized by log2 of the number of productive unique TCRs. CD4 or CD8 identity of scalp clones was inferred by cross-referencing scalp TCRbeta sequences with sorted blood CD4 and CD8 repertoires. TCRdb holds this immuneACCESS table with in-frame rearrangements only. Some clones are missing; in checked studies, unresolved V genes explain under half, and the rest has no known cause. V and J calls plus clone size are reproduced from that table; the DNA served to infer D and trimming. Across this sample, roughly 260,000 clones were tabulated and none appeared just once. The ten largest make up more than 0.95% of the sample.

Summary of the overall study and its limitations: Higher clonality and more expanded CD8+ clones were observed in lesional scalp than in normal scalp, particularly in alopecia totalis/universalis, a finding suggestive of antigenic drive. TCR sequences shared between patients were less clear than in mice, possibly partly because of HLA diversity in the patient population. Unlike mouse skin, where gammadelta T cells dominate, normal human skin contains resident alphabeta T cells that get sequenced too, which complicates analysis of the scalp TCR repertoire.

Cells from mouse cutaneous lymph nodes were pooled, stained for CD4, CD8alpha, NKG2D, NKG2ACE and other markers, and then sorted on a BD Influx. A word on this clone: No antigen is known for it. The gene nomenclature and germline references here are murine. Read sequence stops 4 residues before the CDR3 end, and the germline J gene provides the missing end.

The chain was built from TRBV13-1 and TRBJ2-1; no D segment can be confidently identified. The material sequenced was CD4+ T cells sorted from a lymph node. This sequence originates from a C3H/HeJ mouse with alopecia areata. In terms of MHC, this strain is H2-k. Incomplete CDR3 DNA: TGTGCCAGCAGTGATGCCCATTATGCT. This translates into CASSDAHYA. The whole CDR3 reads CASSDAHYAEQFF.